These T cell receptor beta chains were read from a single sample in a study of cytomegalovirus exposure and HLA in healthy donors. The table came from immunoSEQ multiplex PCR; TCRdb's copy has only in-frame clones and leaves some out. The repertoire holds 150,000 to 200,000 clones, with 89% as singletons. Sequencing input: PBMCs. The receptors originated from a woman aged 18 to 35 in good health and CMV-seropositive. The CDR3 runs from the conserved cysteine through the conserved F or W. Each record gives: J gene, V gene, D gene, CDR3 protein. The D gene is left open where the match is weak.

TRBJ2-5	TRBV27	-	CASSEKAGETQYF
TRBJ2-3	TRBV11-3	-	CASSLGVVDTQYF
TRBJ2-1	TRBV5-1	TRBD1	CASSLRTGGGLNEQFF
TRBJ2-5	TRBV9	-	CASSVVAGQETQYF
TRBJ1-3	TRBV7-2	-	CASSWSSGNTIYF
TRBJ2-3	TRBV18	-	CASSPPNSYTDTQYF
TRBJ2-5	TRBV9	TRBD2	CASSPPGREFETQYF
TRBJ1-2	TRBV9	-	CASSVGRYGYTF
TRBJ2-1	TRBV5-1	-	CASSQETAGYNEQFF
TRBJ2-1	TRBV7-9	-	CASSPGIRGEQFF
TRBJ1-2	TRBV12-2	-	CASRLPVPLCYTF
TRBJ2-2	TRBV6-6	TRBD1	CASSSRDSTGELFF
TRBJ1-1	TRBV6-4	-	CASSDSSNTEAFF
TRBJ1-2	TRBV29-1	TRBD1	CSAPQGQGDGYTF
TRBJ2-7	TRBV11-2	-	CASSQGQRYAQYF
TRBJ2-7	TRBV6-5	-	CASSYLGGSYEQYF
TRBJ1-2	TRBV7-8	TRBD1	CASSFRTGGDGYTF
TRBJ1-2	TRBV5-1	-	CASSLSTQGHGYTF
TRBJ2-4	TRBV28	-	CASSTGGIRGNIQYF
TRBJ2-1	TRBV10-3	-	CATINSVAYNEQFF
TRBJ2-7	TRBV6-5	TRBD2	CATAGREGPYEQYF
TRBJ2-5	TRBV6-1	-	CASSEGMGRKTQYF
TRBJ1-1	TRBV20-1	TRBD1	CSAPRGAEAFF
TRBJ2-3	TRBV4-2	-	CASSQRLETDTQYF
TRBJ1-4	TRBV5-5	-	CASSGDNEGEKLFF
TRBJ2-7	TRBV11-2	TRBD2	CASSSIGRPREYEQYF
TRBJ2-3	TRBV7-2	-	CASSLGLASKTDTQYF
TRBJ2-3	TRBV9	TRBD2	CASSARLAGTDTQYF
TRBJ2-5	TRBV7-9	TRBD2	CASSLLSGILSETQYF
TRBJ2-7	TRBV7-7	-	CASSLGHSGAYEQYF
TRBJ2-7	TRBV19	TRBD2	CASSIGTSGVYEQYF
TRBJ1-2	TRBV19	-	CASSKQGYYGYTF
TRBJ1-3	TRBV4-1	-	CASSQAGNTIYF
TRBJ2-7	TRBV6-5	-	CASSYSRDSGYEQYF
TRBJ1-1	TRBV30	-	CAWSDGRGNTEAFF
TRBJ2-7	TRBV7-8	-	CASSLRKGRDKPLGQYF
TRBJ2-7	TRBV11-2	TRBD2	CASSLDVGGVDEQYF
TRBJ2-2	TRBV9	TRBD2	CASSPRLAGVTGELFF
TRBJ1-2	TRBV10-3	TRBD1	CAIRDGTGSNYGYTF
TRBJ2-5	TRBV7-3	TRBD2	CASSPVGREGRETQYF
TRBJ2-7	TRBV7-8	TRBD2	CASSLPAGGLSSYEQYF
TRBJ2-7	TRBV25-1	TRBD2	CASSPGLALTYEQYF
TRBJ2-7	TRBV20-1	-	CRMDTSYEQYF
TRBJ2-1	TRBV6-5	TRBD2	CASSYPIQRGNEQFF
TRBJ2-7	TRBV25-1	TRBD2	CASSDNVLAGETYEQYF
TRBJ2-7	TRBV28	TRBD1	CASSPLRLGGYFSYEQYF
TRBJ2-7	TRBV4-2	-	CASSQELTKAYEQYF
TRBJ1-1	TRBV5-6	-	CASSSSGDAILIAFF
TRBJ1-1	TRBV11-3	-	CASSLRSGTEAFF
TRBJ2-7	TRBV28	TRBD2	CASSFELAGKEQYF
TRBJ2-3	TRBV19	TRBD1	CASSMGQGVDTQYF
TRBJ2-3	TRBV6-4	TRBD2	CASSETSGRGADTQYF